One sample yielded the 32 T cell receptor beta chains listed below, sequenced in a study of T cell repertoires in cytomegalovirus infection. TCRdb used MiXCR to reprocess the reads, holding one entry per CDR3 protein. The repertoire holds 290,000 or so distinct CDR3 sequences, with about 8.8% as singletons. The sequenced sample was PBMCs. All receptors come from a human donor in good health (CMV status not recorded). Some clones in this sample may be carry-over from other donors' samples.

There are many counts of this clonotype. V and J are TRBV7-2 and TRBJ1-3; unclear D gene. The CDR3 has 16 amino acids. CDR1 and CDR2 from the germline V gene are SGHTA and FQGNSA. V was pared by 1 base and J by 0 bases, with 10 bases between. Here the CDR3 reads CASSLVEVSSGNTIYF. In DNA, the CDR3 is TGTGCCAGCAGCTTAGTAGAGGTCAGCTCTGGAAACACCATATATTTT.

The chain carries TRBV20-1 and TRBJ1-6; maybe TRBD1 (5 bases). The CDR3 length is 16 residues. V was cut by 0 bases and J by 4 bases, with 13 bases left in between. The germline CDR1 and CDR2 sequences are DFQATT and SNEGSKA (reference sequence). The CDR3 coding sequence is TGCAGTGCTAGAGATCGTCGGGACGGATATAATTCACCCCTCCACTTT. It is translated as CSARDRRDGYNSPLHF.

V is TRBV20-1 and J is TRBJ2-1; TRBD1 might be the D (6 bases). The germline V gene encodes CDR1 DFQATT and CDR2 SNEGSKA (reference sequence). This CDR3 contains 14 residues. With 3 bases removed from V and 5 bases from J, the gap between germline ends came to 14 bases. CDR3 in amino acids: CSASGDKSNNEQFF. CDR3 DNA: TGCAGTGCTAGCGGGGACAAAAGTAACAATGAGCAGTTCTTC.

This clonotype was counted a few times. This chain uses TRBV9 with TRBJ1-1; the D is unclear. V gave up 0 bases and J gave up 5 bases, with 8 bases separating them. Germline CDR1 and CDR2: SGDLS and YYNGEE. This CDR3 is built from 13 residues. The DNA for the CDR3 is TGTGCCAGCAGCGTAGGAGCACGGACTGAAGCTTTCTTT. Translated: CASSVGARTEAFF. The whole variable domain, remainder taken from reference TRBV9 and TRBJ1-1, is DSGVTQTPKHLITATGQRVTLRCSPRSGDLSVYWYQQSLDQGLQFLIQYYNGEERAKGNILERFSAQQFPDLHSELNLSSLELGDSALYFCASSVGARTEAFFGQGTRLTVV.

The chain uses TRBV3-1 and TRBJ2-2; 7 bases agree with TRBD1. V dropped 6 bases and J dropped 0; count of bases not matched to a gene: 10. The CDR3 totals 17 residues. Germline-derived CDR1 and CDR2 are LGHDT and YNNKEL (reference sequence). CDR3: CASSKRGPFTNTGELFF. CDR3 nucleotides: TGTGCCAGCAGTAAAAGGGGGCCTTTTACGAACACCGGGGAGCTGTTTTTT. Variable domain in full (rest from reference TRBV3-1 and TRBJ2-2): DTAVSQTPKYLVTQMGNDKSIKCEQNLGHDTMYWYKQDSKKFLKIMFSYNNKELIINETVPNRFSPKSPDKAHLNLHINSLELGDSAVYFCASSKRGPFTNTGELFFGEGSRLTVL.

As regards this clonotype: One base away lies a much larger clone, so this may be a sequencing read error. The rearrangement uses TRBV6-6 and TRBJ2-1; 10 nucleotides line up with TRBD2. Germline V lookup: CDR1 MNHNY, CDR2 SVGAGI (reference sequence). The CDR3 extends over 12 amino acids. The CDR3 region has the DNA TGTGGCAGCGGGGGGGCCGGGAATGAGCAGTTCTTC. It yields the protein CGSGGAGNEQFF.

In its sample, this clonotype was seen many times. V is TRBV7-9 and J is TRBJ2-1; 7 positions agree with TRBD1. Trimming at V came to 1 base and at J to 6 bases, leaving 6 bases not matched to a gene. The CDR3 totals 15 residues. Germline CDR1 SEHNR, CDR2 FQNEAQ (reference sequence). The CDR3 DNA follows: TGTGCCAGCAGCTTAGTAGGGGGCGCCCCCAATGAGCAGTTCTTC. Its translation: CASSLVGGAPNEQFF.

At least ten counts were recorded for this clonotype. This chain connects TRBV4-2 to TRBJ2-2; 8 bases map to TRBD1. The CDR3 is made up of 16 amino acids. V shed 4 bases, J shed 5 bases, and the junction held 9 bases outside the gene matches. Germline loops: CDR1 LGHNA, CDR2 YNFKEQ. The chain's CDR3 is CASSPRTGMGTGELFF. The CDR3 DNA sequence: TGTGCCAGCAGCCCCCGGACAGGGATGGGGACCGGGGAGCTGTTTTTT.

This clonotype was observed a few times. This rearrangement joins TRBV2 to TRBJ1-4, with a weak D call TRBD1 (5 bases). Trimming left V 6 bases short and J 0 bases short, with 14 bases between. The V gene's germline CDR1 is SNHLY and CDR2 FYNNEI. The CDR3 sequence is 16 residues long. The CDR3 bases are TGTGCCAGCAGCGCCGGGACCGATACAACTAATGAAAAACTGTTTTTT. Translating it yields CASSAGTDTTNEKLFF.

Turning to this clonotype: A much bigger clone sits one base away, suggesting this may be a read error. This is likely a read error, given that the CDR3 carries no conserved phenylalanine or tryptophan at its end. The DNA is omitted, as the CDR3 cannot be located on it reliably, and the CDR3 follows TCRdb's listing. CDR3: CASSFGNGLQHL. The gene calls are TRBV7-2 and TRBJ2-5. The CDR3 numbers 12 amino acids, ends counted. CDR1 is SGHTA and CDR2 is FQGNSA in the germline V gene.

This rearrangement joins TRBV6-2 or TRBV6-3 to TRBJ2-7, with a weak D call TRBD2 (6 bases). CDR1 is MNHEY and CDR2 is SVGEGT in the germline V gene. CDR3 length: 12 residues. The chain's CDR3 is CATSYRGNEQYV. The CDR3 DNA is TGTGCCACCAGTTACCGGGGGAACGAGCAGTACGTC.

The table lists this clonotype with many counts. The chain carries TRBV20-1 and TRBJ2-7; TRBD1 or TRBD2 may be the D gene (6 bases each). Trimming cost V 4 bases and J 4 bases, with 17 bases left between them. This CDR3 has 14 amino acids. CDR1 and CDR2 (germline): DFQATT, SNEGSKA (reference sequence). CDR3 loop: CSATPWRGTYEQYF. The DNA of the CDR3 is TGCAGTGCTACCCCTTGGAGGGGGACATACGAGCAGTACTTC.

The chain is built from TRBV10-3 and TRBJ2-3; 9 nucleotides line up with TRBD1. Trimming cost V 7 bases and J 0 bases; bases outside gene matches: 5. The CDR3 extends over 15 amino acids. Germline V lookup: CDR1 ENHRY, CDR2 SYGVKD. The CDR3 region has the DNA TGTGCCATCATGGGGACAGGGACTAGCACAGATACGCAGTATTTT. It encodes CAIMGTGTSTDTQYF.

The table lists this clonotype with many counts. The V call is TRBV12-3 or TRBV12-4, the J call TRBJ2-1; TRBD1 might be the D (6 bases). This CDR3 spans 14 amino acids. V shed 3 bases and J shed 12 bases, with 18 bases lying between them. CDR3 region: CASSFGQPSDRQFF. CDR3 DNA sequence: TGTGCCAGCAGTTTTGGACAGCCTTCGGATCGGCAGTTCTTC.

This clonotype has a count of ten or more. V is TRBV5-1 and J is TRBJ1-2, with a possible D match to TRBD1 (5 bases). The V and J ends lost 4 bases and 3 bases respectively, with 10 bases between them. The CDR3 extends over 13 amino acids. The germline V gene has CDR1 SGHRS and CDR2 YFSETQ. The CDR3 nucleotides are TGCGCCAGCAGCGTCAGGGTTGACTATGGCTACACCTTC. Translating gives CASSVRVDYGYTF.

This clonotype was picked up many times. The V gene is TRBV14, the J gene TRBJ1-2; D remains unclear. CDR3 length: 14 amino acids. V was cut by 1 base and J by 3 bases, with 9 bases left in between. Looked up from germline, CDR1 is SGHDN and CDR2 is FVKESK. This CDR3 reads CASSQVDRYYGYTF. CDR3 nucleotide sequence: TGTGCCAGCAGCCAAGTCGATAGATACTATGGCTACACCTTC.

The V and J genes are TRBV29-1 and TRBJ1-2, with D perhaps matching TRBD1 (5 bases). The CDR3 is 13 residues long. V dropped 6 bases and J dropped 9 bases, with 20 bases sitting between them. Germline CDR1 SQVTM, CDR2 ANQGSEA. CDR3 sequence: CSVPRDRSLSYTF. In DNA form, the CDR3 reads TGCAGCGTCCCCCGGGACCGATCCTTAAGCTACACCTTC.

This clonotype was recorded many times. V and J are TRBV7-9 and TRBJ2-7, with a weak D call TRBD1 (6 bases). The V and J ends lost 6 bases and 5 bases respectively, with 14 bases between them. The CDR3 is made up of 13 amino acids. From germline, CDR1 is SEHNR and CDR2 FQNEAQ (reference sequence). CDR3 sequence (DNA): TGTGCCAGCAGTCCGACAGGTTTTAACGAGCAGTACGTC. Its translation: CASSPTGFNEQYV.

This clonotype was observed at least ten times. The genes are TRBV7-2 and TRBJ2-2; D uncertain. CDR1 and CDR2 from the germline V gene are SGHTA and FQGNSA. The CDR3 covers 15 residues. Trimming removed 3 bases from V and 4 bases from J, with 12 bases in between. CDR3 region: CASSLTSQFTGELFF. In DNA form, the CDR3 reads TGTGCCAGCAGCTTGACCTCACAGTTCACCGGGGAGCTGTTTTTT.

This clonotype has ten or more counts. The V call is TRBV7-8, the J call TRBJ2-1; no reliable D call. Between the trimmed V and J ends, which lost 0 bases and 5 bases, there was a span of 8 bases. The CDR3 has 14 amino acids. Germline V CDR1 and CDR2: SGHVS, FQNEAQ. The CDR3 protein is CASSLAAQDNEQFF. For the CDR3, the DNA is TGTGCCAGCAGCTTAGCGGCCCAGGACAATGAGCAGTTCTTC.

The V and J genes are TRBV29-1 and TRBJ1-1, with D tentatively TRBD1 (5 bases). V shed 6 bases and J shed 5 bases, with 13 bases lying between them. Looked up from germline, CDR1 is SQVTM and CDR2 is ANQGSEA. The CDR3 is 12 residues long. Written as DNA, the CDR3 is TGCAGCGTCGAGGGCTGGGGGACTGAAGCTTTCTTT. Residues: CSVEGWGTEAFF. Based on the CDR3 plus reference TRBV29-1 and TRBJ1-1, the full variable domain is SAVISQKPSRDICQRGTSLTIQCQVDSQVTMMFWYRQQPGQSLTLIATANQGSEATYESGFVIDKFPISRPNLTFSTLTVSNMSPEDSSIYLCSVEGWGTEAFFGQGTRLTVV.

The genes are TRBV3-1 and TRBJ1-2; TRBD1 matches at 7 bases. The germline CDR1 and CDR2 sequences are LGHDT and YNNKEL (reference sequence). Trimming at V came to 0 bases and at J to 6 bases, leaving 4 bases not matched to a gene. This CDR3 comprises 14 residues. CDR3 nucleotide sequence: TGTGCCAGCAGCCAAGAGGGGACAGCTCATGGCTACACCTTC. Translated, it gives CASSQEGTAHGYTF.

This clonotype appeared many times. In DNA, the CDR3 is TGTGCCAGCAGCGTGAACGACAGGGTTATCTATGGCTACACCTTC. Translating it yields CASSVNDRVIYGYTF. This chain joins TRBV9 and TRBJ1-2; 7 bases match TRBD1. The CDR3 loop spans 15 amino acids. Trimming removed 2 bases from V and 4 bases from J; junction bases left unmatched: 8. The germline gives CDR1 SGDLS, CDR2 YYNGEE.

V gene TRBV20-1 combines with J gene TRBJ2-7; tentative D call: TRBD1 (5 bases). Germline-derived CDR1 and CDR2 are DFQATT and SNEGSKA (reference sequence). This CDR3 is 15 amino acids long. Trimming cost V 0 bases and J 0 bases, with 12 bases left between them. The CDR3 protein is CSARDGARSSYEQYF. The CDR3 DNA sequence: TGCAGTGCTAGAGATGGGGCACGGAGCTCCTACGAGCAGTACTTC.

This clonotype was seen many times. This chain joins TRBV7-2 and TRBJ1-2, with unresolved D. Trimming left V 0 bases short and J 2 bases short, with 16 bases between. Germline V gene data show CDR1 as SGHTA and CDR2 as FQGNSA. The CDR3 is made up of 17 amino acids. The CDR3 sequence is CASSLAPLDLINYGYTF. As DNA, the CDR3 is TGTGCCAGCAGCTTAGCACCCTTGGACTTGATAAACTATGGCTACACCTTC.

This clonotype has just a few counts. The CDR3, as DNA: TGTGCCAGCAGCTTACTGACTAGCTCCGGGGAGCTGTTTTTT. Its translation: CASSLLTSSGELFF. The chain uses TRBV5-5 and TRBJ2-2, with TRBD2 matching 7 bases. Trimming removed 2 bases from V and 6 bases from J; junction bases left unmatched: 4. There are 14 residues in the CDR3. CDR1 SGHKS and CDR2 YYEKEE come from the germline V gene (reference sequence).

Ten or more counts support this clonotype. The rearrangement uses TRBV24-1 and TRBJ2-3; no clear D gene. The V and J ends lost 3 bases and 1 base respectively, with 10 bases between them. This CDR3 is 15 amino acids long. Germline values: CDR1 KGHDR, CDR2 SFDVKD. The CDR3 region is CATSDTSKGTDTQYF. In DNA form, the CDR3 reads TGTGCCACCAGTGATACGTCGAAAGGCACAGATACGCAGTATTTT.

This clonotype was seen at least ten times. This chain joins TRBV5-5 and TRBJ2-1; D gene unclear. The CDR3 sequence is 15 residues long. CDR1 and CDR2 (germline): SGHKS, YYEKEE (reference sequence). V lost 3 bases to trimming and J lost 6 bases, with 16 bases between them. As DNA, the CDR3 is TGTGCCAGCAGCTCCCACGCAGGCACGGCCAATGAGCAGTTCTTC. Translating gives CASSSHAGTANEQFF.

The table lists this clonotype with many counts. V is TRBV12-3 or TRBV12-4 and J is TRBJ1-1, with no clear D. The CDR3 totals 14 residues. The ends were cut back, 3 bases at V and 4 bases at J, with 12 bases in the middle. This chain's CDR3 is CASSFPGLSTEAFF. CDR3 bases: TGTGCCAGCAGTTTTCCCGGGTTGAGCACTGAAGCTTTCTTT.

This clonotype has a count of ten or more. This sequence joins TRBV7-2 and TRBJ2-7, with D possibly called TRBD1 or TRBD2 (7 bases each). The CDR3 totals 15 residues. CDR1 is SGHTA and CDR2 is FQGNSA in the germline V gene. Trimming removed 5 bases at V and 1 base at J, with 15 bases between. CDR3 DNA: TGTGCCAGCAGCCAGGGGGGGGGAACTTCCTACGAGCAGTACGTC. This translates into CASSQGGGTSYEQYV.

This clonotype was observed at least ten times. J is TRBJ1-1 and V is TRBV6-5; 9 bases are a match to TRBD1. J was trimmed by 5 bases and V by 2 bases; bases with no gene match: 0. Germline V lookup: CDR1 MNHEY, CDR2 SVGAGI. The CDR3 covers 13 residues. CDR3 residues: CASSYGQGTEAFF. CDR3 DNA: TGTGCCAGCAGTTACGGACAGGGGACTGAAGCTTTCTTT.

Only a few counts were recorded for this clonotype. The chain employs TRBV3-1 and TRBJ1-4, with TRBD1 matching 7 bases. The CDR3 length is 14 residues. Germline V gene lookup returns CDR1 LGHDT and CDR2 YNNKEL (reference sequence). The junction had 9 bases not matched to a gene; V was cut back by 7 bases and J by 7 bases. CDR3 residues: CASKLQGSGEKLFF. DNA for the CDR3: TGTGCCAGCAAGTTACAGGGGAGCGGTGAAAAACTGTTTTTT.